These T cell receptor beta chains were read from a single sample in a study of T-cell reconstitution after alpha-beta-depleted transplantation in children. TCRdb processed the PCR reads anew with MiXCR; each CDR3 protein has one entry. The sample contains 200,000 to 250,000 distinct CDR3 sequences, around 12% of which appear only once. The sample was PBMCs from the stem cell graft donor, taken from the stem cell graft. These receptors came from a human donor who donated a stem cell graft to a child with acute lymphoblastic leukemia. Each CDR3 is given with its conserved first and last residue. The D gene is left open where the match is weak. Only some rows state a clone size, as once, few, many or a class for expanded clones.

CASSQEPGFMASTGELFF TGCGCCAGCAGCCAAGAACCTGGCTTTATGGCATCCACCGGGGAGCTGTTTTTT TRBV4-1 many TRBJ2-2 .
CASSLRGTVSSYEQYF TGTGCCAGCAGTTTACGCGGGACTGTGAGCTCCTACGAGCAGTACTTC TRBV28 few TRBJ2-7 .
CASSRGQGAIYNEQFF TGTGCCAGCAGCCGGGGACAGGGGGCAATTTACAATGAGCAGTTCTTC TRBV11-1 . TRBJ2-1 TRBD1
CASSEAATAGFYEQYF TGTGCCAGCAGTGAAGCAGCGACCGCGGGCTTTTACGAGCAGTACTTC TRBV6-1 few TRBJ2-7 .
CAWSALPGKSNQPQHF TGTGCCTGGAGTGCCCTTCCCGGTAAGAGCAATCAGCCCCAGCATTTT TRBV30 . TRBJ1-5 .
CASTTGASTDTQYF TGCGCCAGCACTACTGGGGCCAGCACAGATACGCAGTATTTT TRBV23-1 . TRBJ2-3 .
CASTGENTIYF TGCGCCAGCACCGGGGAAAACACCATATATTTT TRBV5-1 many TRBJ1-3 .
CSAPKAGMEEKLFF TGCAGTGCCCCCAAGGCAGGGATGGAAGAAAAACTGTTTTTT TRBV20-1 many TRBJ1-4 .
CASSFSSSSNLEQFF TGTGCCAGCAGCTTCAGCTCCTCTAGTAATCTTGAGCAGTTCTTC TRBV7-6 many TRBJ2-1 .
CASSLDGAINTGELFF TGCGCCAGCAGCCTGGATGGGGCGATCAACACCGGGGAGCTGTTTTTT TRBV5-1 many TRBJ2-2 .
CAISDLQGNTIYF TGTGCCATCAGTGATTTACAGGGAAACACCATATATTTT TRBV10-3 many TRBJ1-3 .
CASSGNTGSGYTF TGTGCCAGCAGCGGTAATACAGGGAGCGGCTACACCTTC TRBV7-9 . TRBJ1-2 .
CSAPRTSGVYNEQFF TGCAGTGCCCCGAGGACTAGCGGGGTTTACAATGAGCAGTTCTTC TRBV20-1 many TRBJ2-1 TRBD2
CASSLRPGDTDTQYF TGTGCCAGCAGCTTAAGGCCAGGGGACACAGATACGCAGTATTTT TRBV7-3 many TRBJ2-3 .
CASSLVLGTGNSETQYF TGCGCCAGCAGCTTGGTGTTAGGGACAGGGAACTCAGAGACCCAGTACTTC TRBV5-1 many TRBJ2-5 TRBD1
CASSLGTSGNNEQFF TGCGCCAGCAGCCTAGGGACTAGCGGGAATAATGAGCAGTTCTTC TRBV4-3 many TRBJ2-1 TRBD2
CASSLGLFGDTGELFF TGTGCCAGCAGCTTAGGACTCTTCGGGGACACCGGGGAGCTGTTTTTT TRBV11-3 few TRBJ2-2 .
CASSYGGRPTDTQYF TGTGCCAGCAGCTATGGCGGGAGGCCCACAGATACGCAGTATTTT TRBV7-9 many TRBJ2-3 TRBD2
CASSWDRAGEQYF TGTGCCAGCAGCTGGGACCGAGCGGGCGAGCAGTACTTC TRBV7-2 few TRBJ2-7 .
CASSLRSGSYTYEQYF TGTGCCAGCAGCTTACGTTCGGGGTCTTACACCTACGAGCAGTACTTC TRBV7-2 few TRBJ2-7 .
CASSQETAAHEQYF TGCGCCAGCAGCCAAGAAACGGCCGCCCACGAGCAGTACTTC TRBV4-3 few TRBJ2-7 .
CASILDRGHEQFF TGTGCCAGCATATTGGACAGGGGCCATGAGCAGTTCTTC TRBV5-5 many TRBJ2-1 TRBD1
CSVEEGGAGELFF TGCAGCGTTGAAGAAGGCGGGGCCGGGGAGCTGTTTTTT TRBV29-1 . TRBJ2-2 .
CASSVHRAPGWFF TGTGCCAGCAGTGTACACCGGGCCCCTGGATGGTTCTTC TRBV6-1 many TRBJ2-1 .
CASSLGGQSYNEQFF TGCGCCAGCAGCTTGGGGGGGCAGAGCTACAATGAGCAGTTCTTC TRBV5-1 many TRBJ2-1 .
CATSRDTGEAFF TGTGCCACCAGCAGAGATACCGGAGAAGCTTTCTTT TRBV15 many TRBJ1-1 .
CASSQGLHRAADTQYF TGCGCCAGCAGCCAAGGTTTGCACAGGGCCGCAGATACGCAGTATTTT TRBV4-1 many TRBJ2-3 .
CASTRLRNRDYEQYF TGTGCCAGCACCAGATTACGAAACAGGGACTACGAGCAGTACTTC TRBV28 many TRBJ2-7 .
CASSQGQGIETQYF TGCGCCAGCAGCCAGGGACAGGGGATCGAGACCCAGTACTTC TRBV5-1 many TRBJ2-5 TRBD1
CASSLVGDTQYF TGTGCCAGCAGCTTGGTTGGAGATACGCAGTATTTT TRBV5-4 many TRBJ2-3 .
CSARDRETGSYEQYF TGCAGTGCTAGAGATCGAGAGACAGGGAGCTACGAGCAGTACTTC TRBV20-1 many TRBJ2-7 TRBD1
CASSFTGQYNEKLFF TGCGCCAGCAGCTTTACGGGACAGTATAATGAAAAACTGTTTTTT TRBV5-1 many TRBJ1-4 TRBD1
CASSPDRDSYNEQFF TGTGCCAGCAGTCCTGACAGGGATTCCTACAATGAGCAGTTCTTC TRBV6-1 many TRBJ2-1 TRBD1
CASSQDTVRSYEQYF TGTGCCAGCAGCCAAGACACAGTTCGCTCCTACGAGCAGTACTTC TRBV3-1 many TRBJ2-7 .
CASSGLATNTGELFF TGCGCCAGCAGCGGGCTAGCGACGAACACCGGGGAGCTGTTTTTT TRBV5-1 many TRBJ2-2 .
CASSQDARIEETQYF TGCGCCAGCAGCCAAGACGCCAGGATAGAAGAGACCCAGTACTTC TRBV4-3 many TRBJ2-5 .
CASTGSTPYEQYF TGTGCCAGCACCGGCTCGACCCCCTACGAGCAGTACTTC TRBV6-5 many TRBJ2-7 .
CASSPRELYETQYF TGTGCCAGCAGTCCCCGAGAGTTGTATGAGACCCAGTACTTC TRBV12-3/TRBV12-4 many TRBJ2-5 .
CAWSVGRVTEAFF TGTGCCTGGAGTGTAGGGAGGGTTACTGAAGCTTTCTTT TRBV30 few TRBJ1-1 .
CASSFHNRGEDGYTF TGTGCCAGCAGCTTTCATAACAGGGGCGAGGATGGCTACACCTTC TRBV7-9 few TRBJ1-2 TRBD1